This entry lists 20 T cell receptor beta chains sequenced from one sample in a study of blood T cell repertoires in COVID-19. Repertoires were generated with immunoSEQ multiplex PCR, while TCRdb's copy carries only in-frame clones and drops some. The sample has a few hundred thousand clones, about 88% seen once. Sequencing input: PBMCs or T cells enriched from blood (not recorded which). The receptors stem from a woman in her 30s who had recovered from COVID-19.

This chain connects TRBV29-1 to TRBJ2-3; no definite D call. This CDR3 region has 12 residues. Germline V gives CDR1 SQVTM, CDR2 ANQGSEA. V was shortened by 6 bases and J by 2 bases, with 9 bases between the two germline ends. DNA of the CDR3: TGCAGCGTCGGTACCCCCACAGATACGCAGTATTTT. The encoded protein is CSVGTPTDTQYF.

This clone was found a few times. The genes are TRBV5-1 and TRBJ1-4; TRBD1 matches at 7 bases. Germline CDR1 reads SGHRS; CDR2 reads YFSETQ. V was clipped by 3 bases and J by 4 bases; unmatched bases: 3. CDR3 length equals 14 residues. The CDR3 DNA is TGCGCCAGCAGCTGGACAGGAAATAATGAAAAACTGTTTTTT. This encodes CASSWTGNNEKLFF.

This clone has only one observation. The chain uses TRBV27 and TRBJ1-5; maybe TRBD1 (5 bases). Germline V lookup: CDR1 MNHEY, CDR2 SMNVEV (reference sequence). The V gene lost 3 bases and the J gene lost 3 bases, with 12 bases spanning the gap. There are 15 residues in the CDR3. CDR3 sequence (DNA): TGTGCCAGCAGTTTGTCCAGGGATGACAATCAGCCCCAGCATTTT. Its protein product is CASSLSRDDNQPQHF.

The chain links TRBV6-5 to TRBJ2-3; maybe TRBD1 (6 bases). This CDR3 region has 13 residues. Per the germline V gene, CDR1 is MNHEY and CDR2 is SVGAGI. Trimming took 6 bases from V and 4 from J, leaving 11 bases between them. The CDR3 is CASRQGGADTQYF. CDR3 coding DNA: TGTGCCAGCAGGCAAGGGGGTGCAGATACGCAGTATTTT.

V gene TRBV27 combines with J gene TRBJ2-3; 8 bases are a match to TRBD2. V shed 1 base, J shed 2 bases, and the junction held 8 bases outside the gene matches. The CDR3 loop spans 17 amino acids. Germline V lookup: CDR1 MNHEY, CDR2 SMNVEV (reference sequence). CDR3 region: CASSLLLAGGSTDTQYF. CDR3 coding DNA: TGTGCCAGCAGTTTATTATTGGCGGGGGGTTCCACAGATACGCAGTATTTT.

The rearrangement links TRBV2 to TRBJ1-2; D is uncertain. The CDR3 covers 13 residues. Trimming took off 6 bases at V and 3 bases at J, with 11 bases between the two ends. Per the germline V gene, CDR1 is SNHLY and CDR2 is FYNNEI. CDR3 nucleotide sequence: TGTGCCAGCAGGGATGACGGGGACTATGGCTACACCTTC. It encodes CASRDDGDYGYTF. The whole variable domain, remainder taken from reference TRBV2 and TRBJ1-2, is EPEVTQTPSHQVTQMGQEVILRCVPISNHLYFYWYRQILGQKVEFLVSFYNNEISEKSEIFDDQFSVERPDGSNFTLKIRSTKLEDSAMYFCASRDDGDYGYTFGSGTRLTVV.

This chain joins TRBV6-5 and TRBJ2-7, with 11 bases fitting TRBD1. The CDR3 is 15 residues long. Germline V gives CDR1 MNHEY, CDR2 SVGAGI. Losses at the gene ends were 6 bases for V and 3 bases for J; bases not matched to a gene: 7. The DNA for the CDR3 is TGTGCCAGCAGCAACGCCGGGACAGGGGGCTACGAGCAGTACTTC. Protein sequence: CASSNAGTGGYEQYF.

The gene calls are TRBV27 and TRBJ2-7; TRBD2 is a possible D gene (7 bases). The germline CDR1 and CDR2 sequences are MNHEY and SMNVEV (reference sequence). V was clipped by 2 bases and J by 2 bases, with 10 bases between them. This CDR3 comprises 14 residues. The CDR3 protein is CASSLRGGPYEQYF. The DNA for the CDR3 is TGTGCCAGCAGTTTAAGGGGGGGCCCCTACGAGCAGTACTTC.

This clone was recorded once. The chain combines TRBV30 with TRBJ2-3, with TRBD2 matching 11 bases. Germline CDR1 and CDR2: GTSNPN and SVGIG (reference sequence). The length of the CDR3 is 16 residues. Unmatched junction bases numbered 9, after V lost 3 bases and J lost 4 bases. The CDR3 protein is CAWRIGTSGRPDTQYF. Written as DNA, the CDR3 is TGTGCCTGGAGAATTGGGACTAGCGGTCGCCCAGATACGCAGTATTTT.

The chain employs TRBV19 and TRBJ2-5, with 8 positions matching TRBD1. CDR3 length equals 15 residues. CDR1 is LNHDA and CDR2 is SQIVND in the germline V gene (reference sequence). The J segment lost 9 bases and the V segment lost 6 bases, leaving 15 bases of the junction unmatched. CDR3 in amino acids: CASSPGDRTGMAQYF. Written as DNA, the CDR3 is TGTGCCAGTAGCCCTGGGGACAGGACAGGAATGGCCCAGTACTTC. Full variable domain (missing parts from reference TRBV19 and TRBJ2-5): DGGITQSPKYLFRKEGQNVTLSCEQNLNHDAMYWYRQDPGQGLRLIYYSQIVNDFQKGDIAEGYSVSREKKESFPLTVTSAQKNPTAFYLCASSPGDRTGMAQYFGPGTRLLVL.

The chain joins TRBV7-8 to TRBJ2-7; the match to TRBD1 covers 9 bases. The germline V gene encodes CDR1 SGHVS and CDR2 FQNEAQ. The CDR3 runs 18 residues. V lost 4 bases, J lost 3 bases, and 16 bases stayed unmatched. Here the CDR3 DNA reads TGTGCCAGCAGCTCTACCGGGACAGGGTCCTATTCTATCTACGAGCAGTACTTC. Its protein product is CASSSTGTGSYSIYEQYF.

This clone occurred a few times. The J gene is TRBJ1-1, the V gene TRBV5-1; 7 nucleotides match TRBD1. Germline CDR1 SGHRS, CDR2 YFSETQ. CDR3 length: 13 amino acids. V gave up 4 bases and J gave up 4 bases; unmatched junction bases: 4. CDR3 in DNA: TGCGCCAGCAGCGTGACAGGGATCACTGAAGCTTTCTTT. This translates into CASSVTGITEAFF.

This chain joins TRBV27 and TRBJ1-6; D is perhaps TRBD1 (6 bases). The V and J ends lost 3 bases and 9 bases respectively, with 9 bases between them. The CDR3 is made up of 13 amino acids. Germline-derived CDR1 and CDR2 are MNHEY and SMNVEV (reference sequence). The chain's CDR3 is CASSFRGASPLHF. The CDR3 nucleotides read TGTGCCAGCAGTTTTCGGGGGGCTTCACCCCTCCACTTT.

CDR3 region: CASSNGTRNSDTQYF. As DNA, the CDR3 is TGCGCCAGCAGCAACGGGACTAGGAATTCGGATACGCAGTATTTT. V usage is TRBV5-1 and J usage is TRBJ2-3; 8 positions agree with TRBD2. Germline-derived CDR1 and CDR2 are SGHRS and YFSETQ. V shed 4 bases, J shed 6 bases, and the junction held 10 bases outside the gene matches. The CDR3 consists of 15 residues.

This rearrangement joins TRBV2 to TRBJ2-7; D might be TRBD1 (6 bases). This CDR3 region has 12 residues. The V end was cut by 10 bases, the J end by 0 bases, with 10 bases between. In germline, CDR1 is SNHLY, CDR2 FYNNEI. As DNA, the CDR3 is TGTGCCATCCGGGACACCTCCTACGAGCAGTACTTC. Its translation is CAIRDTSYEQYF.

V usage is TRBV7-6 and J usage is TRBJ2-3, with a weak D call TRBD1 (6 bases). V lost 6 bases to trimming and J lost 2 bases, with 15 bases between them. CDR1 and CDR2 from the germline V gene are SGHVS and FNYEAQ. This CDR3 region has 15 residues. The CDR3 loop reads CASSKIGTNTDTQYF. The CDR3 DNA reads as TGTGCCAGCAGTAAGATCGGGACAAACACAGATACGCAGTATTTT.

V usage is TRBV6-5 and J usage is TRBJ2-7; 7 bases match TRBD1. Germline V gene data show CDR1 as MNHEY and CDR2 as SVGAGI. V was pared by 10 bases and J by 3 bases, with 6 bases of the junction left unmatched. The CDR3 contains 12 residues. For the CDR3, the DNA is TGTGCCACCGGGACAGAGCACTACGAGCAGTACTTC. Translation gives CATGTEHYEQYF.

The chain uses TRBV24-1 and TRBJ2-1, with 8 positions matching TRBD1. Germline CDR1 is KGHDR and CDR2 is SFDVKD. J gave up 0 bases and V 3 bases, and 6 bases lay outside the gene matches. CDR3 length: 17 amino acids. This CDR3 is CATSDIGTGGSYNEQFF. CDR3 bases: TGTGCCACCAGTGATATCGGGACAGGCGGCTCCTACAATGAGCAGTTCTTC.

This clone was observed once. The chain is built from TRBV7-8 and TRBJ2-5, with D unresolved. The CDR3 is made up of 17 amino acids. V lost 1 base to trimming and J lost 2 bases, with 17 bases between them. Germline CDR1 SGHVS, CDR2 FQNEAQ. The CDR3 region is CASSLVSDNFKQETQYF. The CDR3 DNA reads TGTGCCAGCAGCTTAGTATCAGACAACTTCAAACAAGAGACCCAGTACTTC.

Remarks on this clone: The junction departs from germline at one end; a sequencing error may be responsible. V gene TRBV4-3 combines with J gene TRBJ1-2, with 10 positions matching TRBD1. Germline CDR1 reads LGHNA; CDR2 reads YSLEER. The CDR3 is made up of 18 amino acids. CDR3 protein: CVSSQNKRQGAHDYGYTF. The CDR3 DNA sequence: TGCGTCAGCAGCCAAAATAAGCGACAGGGGGCCCATGACTATGGCTACACCTTC.